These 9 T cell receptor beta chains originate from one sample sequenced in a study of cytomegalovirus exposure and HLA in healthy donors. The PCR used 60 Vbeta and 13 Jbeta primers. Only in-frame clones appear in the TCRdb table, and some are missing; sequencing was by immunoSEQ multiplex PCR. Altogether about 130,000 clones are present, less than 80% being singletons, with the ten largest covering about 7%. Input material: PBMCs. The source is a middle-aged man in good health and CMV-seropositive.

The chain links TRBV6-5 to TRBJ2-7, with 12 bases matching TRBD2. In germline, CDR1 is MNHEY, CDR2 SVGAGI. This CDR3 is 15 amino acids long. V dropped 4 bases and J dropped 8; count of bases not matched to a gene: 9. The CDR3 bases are TGTGCCAGCAGTTCTAGGACTAGCGGGACGAGTAAGCAGTACTTC. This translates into CASSSRTSGTSKQYF.

CDR3 amino acids: CASSQPQQGAQPQHF. The CDR3 nucleotides are TGTGCCAGCAGCCAACCCCAACAGGGGGCTCAGCCCCAGCATTTT. V gene TRBV16 combines with J gene TRBJ1-5; 9 bases are a match to TRBD1. J gave up 6 bases and V 2 bases, and 5 bases lay outside the gene matches. Looked up from germline, CDR1 is KGHSY and CDR2 is FQNENV. The length of the CDR3 is 15 residues.

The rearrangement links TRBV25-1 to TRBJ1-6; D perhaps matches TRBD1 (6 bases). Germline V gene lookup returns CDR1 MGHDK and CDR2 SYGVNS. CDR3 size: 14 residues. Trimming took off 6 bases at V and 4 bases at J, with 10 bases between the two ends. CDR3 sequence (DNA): TGTGCCAGCAGCGATGGACAGTATAATTCACCCCTCCACTTT. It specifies CASSDGQYNSPLHF.

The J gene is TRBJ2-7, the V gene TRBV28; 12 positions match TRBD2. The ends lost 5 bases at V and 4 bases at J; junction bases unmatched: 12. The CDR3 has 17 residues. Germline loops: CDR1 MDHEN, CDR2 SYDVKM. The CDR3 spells CASSAPITSGRFYEQYF. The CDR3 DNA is TGTGCCAGCAGTGCCCCCATAACTAGCGGGAGGTTTTACGAGCAGTACTTC.

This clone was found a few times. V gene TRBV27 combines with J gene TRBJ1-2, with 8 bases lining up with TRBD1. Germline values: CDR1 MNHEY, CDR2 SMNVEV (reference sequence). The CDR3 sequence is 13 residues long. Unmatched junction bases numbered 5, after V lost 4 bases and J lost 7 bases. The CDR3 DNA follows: TGTGCCAGCAGTTCGGACAGGGAACGTGGCTACACCTTC. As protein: CASSSDRERGYTF.

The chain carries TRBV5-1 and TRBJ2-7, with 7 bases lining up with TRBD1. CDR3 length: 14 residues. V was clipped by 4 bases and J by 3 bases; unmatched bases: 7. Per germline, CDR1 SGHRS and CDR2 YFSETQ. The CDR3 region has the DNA TGCGCCAGCAGCCTGACAGGGAGAGACTACGAGCAGTACTTC. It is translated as CASSLTGRDYEQYF.

The CDR3 protein is CASSSRTDLYNEQFF. The CDR3 DNA is TGTGCCAGCAGTTCGAGGACAGATTTATACAATGAGCAGTTCTTC. This rearrangement joins TRBV11-3 to TRBJ2-1; D is possibly TRBD1 (6 bases). Germline V gives CDR1 SGHNT, CDR2 YENEEA. V dropped 6 bases and J dropped 4 bases, with 16 bases sitting between them. This CDR3 has 15 residues. Full variable domain (remainder filled in from reference TRBV11-3 and TRBJ2-1): EAGVVQSPRYKIIEKKQPVAFWCNPISGHNTLYWYLQNLGQGPELLIRYENEEAVDDSQLPKDRFSAERLKGVDSTLKIQPAELGDSAVYLCASSSRTDLYNEQFFGPGTRLTVL.

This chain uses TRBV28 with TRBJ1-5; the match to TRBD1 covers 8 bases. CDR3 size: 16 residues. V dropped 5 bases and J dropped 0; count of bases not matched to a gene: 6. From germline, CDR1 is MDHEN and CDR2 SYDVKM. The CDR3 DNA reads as TGTGCCAGCAGTCCATGGACAGGGTATAGCAATCAGCCCCAGCATTTT. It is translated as CASSPWTGYSNQPQHF.

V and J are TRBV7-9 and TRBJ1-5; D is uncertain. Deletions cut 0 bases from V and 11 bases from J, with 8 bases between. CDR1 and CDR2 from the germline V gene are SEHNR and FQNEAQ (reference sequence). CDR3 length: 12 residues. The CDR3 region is CASSLAFGTQHF. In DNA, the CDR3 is TGTGCCAGCAGCTTAGCGTTCGGGACCCAGCATTTT. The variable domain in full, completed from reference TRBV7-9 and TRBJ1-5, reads DTGVSQNPRHKITKRGQNVTFRCDPISEHNRLYWYRQTLGQGPEFLTYFQNEAQLEKSRLLSDRFSAERPKGSFSTLEIQRTEQGDSAMYLCASSLAFGTQHFGDGTRLSIL.